This is a list of T cell receptor beta chains from one sample in a study of cytomegalovirus exposure and HLA in healthy donors. Measured with immunoSEQ multiplex PCR; TCRdb has only the in-frame clones, and not every one. The repertoire consists of hundreds of thousands of clones, with 75% to 90% occurring once and the leading ten covering approximately 0.8%. The sample consisted of PBMCs. The receptors stem from a woman under 30 in good health and CMV-seronegative. Each CDR3 is given with its conserved first and last residue. The order of the fields is D gene, clone size, J gene, V gene, CDR3 protein, CDR3 DNA. The D gene is left open where the match is weak. Rows give clone size only sometimes, using once, few, many, or a class for an expanded clone.

D gene: NA
clone size: NA
J gene: TRBJ1-2
V gene: TRBV28
CDR3 protein: CASSRDTYGYTF
CDR3 DNA: TGTGCCAGCAGCCGCGACACCTATGGCTACACCTTC

D gene: NA
clone size: NA
J gene: TRBJ2-2
V gene: TRBV28
CDR3 protein: CASLSAGVNTGELFF
CDR3 DNA: TGTGCCAGCCTGAGCGCCGGGGTGAACACCGGGGAGCTGTTTTTT

D gene: NA
clone size: few
J gene: TRBJ1-5
V gene: TRBV7-2
CDR3 protein: CASSLASRGSNQPQHF
CDR3 DNA: TGTGCCAGCAGCTTAGCTTCCAGGGGTAGCAATCAGCCCCAGCATTTT

D gene: TRBD1
clone size: NA
J gene: TRBJ1-2
V gene: TRBV30
CDR3 protein: CAWTRPKDRGVYGYTF
CDR3 DNA: TGTGCCTGGACGAGACCAAAGGACAGGGGCGTCTATGGCTACACCTTC

D gene: NA
clone size: NA
J gene: TRBJ2-7
V gene: TRBV27
CDR3 protein: CASSSLGRYYEQYF
CDR3 DNA: TGTGCCAGCAGTTCCCTCGGCAGGTACTACGAGCAGTACTTC

D gene: NA
clone size: few
J gene: TRBJ2-1
V gene: TRBV7-7
CDR3 protein: CASSLNRDNEQFF
CDR3 DNA: TGTGCCAGCAGCTTGAACAGGGACAATGAGCAGTTCTTC

D gene: NA
clone size: NA
J gene: TRBJ2-5
V gene: TRBV5-1
CDR3 protein: CASSGPGLLGAQYF
CDR3 DNA: TGCGCCAGCAGCGGTCCGGGACTCCTCGGGGCCCAGTACTTC

D gene: NA
clone size: NA
J gene: TRBJ1-2
V gene: TRBV6-5
CDR3 protein: CASSRMAGFRGYTF
CDR3 DNA: TGTGCCAGCAGTCGAATGGCGGGGTTTCGTGGCTACACCTTC

D gene: TRBD1
clone size: NA
J gene: TRBJ2-7
V gene: TRBV18
CDR3 protein: CASSTQDRAVQYF
CDR3 DNA: TGTGCCAGCTCAACCCAGGACAGGGCAGTGCAGTACTTC

D gene: NA
clone size: NA
J gene: TRBJ1-2
V gene: TRBV7-3
CDR3 protein: CASSLQGLNYGYTF
CDR3 DNA: TGTGCCAGCAGCTTACAGGGACTTAACTATGGCTACACCTTC

D gene: TRBD1
clone size: NA
J gene: TRBJ2-5
V gene: TRBV7-9
CDR3 protein: CASSMWTGNQETQYF
CDR3 DNA: TGTGCCAGCAGCATGTGGACAGGGAACCAAGAGACCCAGTACTTC

D gene: NA
clone size: once
J gene: TRBJ2-3
V gene: TRBV4-1
CDR3 protein: CASSQERLSTDTQYF
CDR3 DNA: TGCGCCAGCAGCCAAGAGAGACTGAGCACAGATACGCAGTATTTT

D gene: TRBD1
clone size: NA
J gene: TRBJ1-5
V gene: TRBV30
CDR3 protein: CAWSANRGLVEGNQPQHF
CDR3 DNA: TGTGCCTGGAGTGCGAACAGGGGGCTGGTCGAGGGCAATCAGCCCCAGCATTTT

D gene: NA
clone size: NA
J gene: TRBJ2-3
V gene: TRBV9
CDR3 protein: CASSVDAVSTDTQYF
CDR3 DNA: TGTGCCAGCAGCGTAGATGCGGTTTCCACAGATACGCAGTATTTT

D gene: NA
clone size: NA
J gene: TRBJ2-5
V gene: TRBV11-2
CDR3 protein: CASSLDRGTQYF
CDR3 DNA: TGTGCCAGCAGCTTAGATAGGGGGACCCAGTACTTC

D gene: NA
clone size: NA
J gene: TRBJ2-5
V gene: TRBV6-1
CDR3 protein: CASSASGLGETQYF
CDR3 DNA: TGTGCCAGCAGTGCATCAGGGTTGGGAGAGACCCAGTACTTC

D gene: NA
clone size: NA
J gene: TRBJ2-3
V gene: TRBV5-1
CDR3 protein: CASSPRWLADTQYF
CDR3 DNA: TGCGCCAGCAGCCCCAGGTGGCTAGCGGATACGCAGTATTTT

D gene: NA
clone size: NA
J gene: TRBJ2-1
V gene: TRBV2
CDR3 protein: CASSEVLGVSHNEQFF
CDR3 DNA: TGTGCCAGCAGTGAGGTTCTGGGAGTGAGCCACAATGAGCAGTTCTTC

D gene: NA
clone size: NA
J gene: TRBJ2-7
V gene: TRBV6-5
CDR3 protein: CASSGRGSYEQYF
CDR3 DNA: TGTGCCAGCAGTGGACGGGGCTCCTACGAGCAGTACTTC

D gene: NA
clone size: NA
J gene: TRBJ1-2
V gene: TRBV7-9
CDR3 protein: CASSLVTGSYYGYTF
CDR3 DNA: TGTGCCAGCAGCTTAGTCACCGGGTCGTACTATGGCTACACCTTC

D gene: TRBD2
clone size: NA
J gene: TRBJ2-3
V gene: TRBV11-3
CDR3 protein: CASSLRTSGPTDTQYF
CDR3 DNA: TGTGCCAGCAGCTTACGGACTAGCGGGCCCACAGATACGCAGTATTTT

D gene: NA
clone size: NA
J gene: TRBJ1-2
V gene: TRBV5-1
CDR3 protein: CASSFSYGGDYGYTF
CDR3 DNA: TGCGCCAGCAGCTTTTCCTACGGCGGGGACTATGGCTACACCTTC

D gene: TRBD1
clone size: NA
J gene: TRBJ2-1
V gene: TRBV27
CDR3 protein: CASSPDRETINEQFF
CDR3 DNA: TGTGCCAGCAGTCCGGACAGGGAGACCATCAATGAGCAGTTCTTC

D gene: NA
clone size: NA
J gene: TRBJ2-1
V gene: TRBV27
CDR3 protein: CASRGLPFYNEQFF
CDR3 DNA: TGTGCCAGCAGGGGGCTCCCCTTCTACAATGAGCAGTTCTTC